This TCR beta chain was recorded in a study of tumor-infiltrating lymphocytes in primary liver carcinoma. cDNA specific to TCR beta was made from about 0.45 ug of total RNA, with a constant-region primer employed for priming. Modified slightly, ARM-PCR produced TCR beta libraries over three nested multiplex PCR rounds. Forward primers for TRBV1-TRBV30 and a C-beta reverse primer served the first two PCR rounds, at about 11 cycles each. A single record per CDR3 protein comes from TCRdb applying MiXCR to the multiplex PCR reads. The repertoire holds 85,000 to 100,000 distinct CDR3 sequences, with 55% to 75% as singletons. Co-extraction of both nucleic acids (RNA and DNA) used about 20-34 mg of unsorted bulk tissue. Study-level results: The overlap of tumor-adjacent and tumor-blood pairs was smaller than that of tumor region pairs.

Turning to this clonotype: The antigen is not known. One end of the junction varies from germline; a read error may be responsible.

CDR3 length equals 17 residues. The V gene's germline CDR1 is SGHAT and CDR2 FQNNGV. This chain joins TRBV11-2 and TRBJ2-3, with 10 bases identical to TRBD2. Sequences were obtained from tumor-adjacent normal liver tissue. This sequence was found in a man aged 40-55 years with primary liver carcinoma and hepatitis B virus infection. The CDR3 coding sequence is TGTGCCAGCAGCTCTGGACTAGCGGAGGGAAGCACAGATACGCACTATTTT. It translates to CASSSGLAEGSTDTHYF.